The 21 T cell receptor beta chains listed next were all sequenced from one sample in a study of neurological immune-mediated disorders (dated by TCRdb to about 2019). Receptor libraries were prepared by 5' RACE. The instrument given in TCRdb is Illumina HiSeq 2500. TCRdb applied fastp at Q25 and MiXCR to the public reads, then kept only in-frame beta chains. All rows with the same CDR3 protein become a single entry with the most common DNA and genes. The sample data list roughly 30,000 distinct CDR3 sequences, and under 7% of these were observed just once. The ten largest clonotypes hold around 8.5% of the sample. Sequenced sample: PBMCs. These receptors all stem from a woman aged 45-65 years in good health.

This clonotype was seen at least ten times. V is TRBV3-1 and J is TRBJ1-2, with D unclear. CDR1 and CDR2 (germline): LGHDT, YNNKEL (reference sequence). The CDR3 extends over 15 amino acids. The ends were cut back, 0 bases at V and 8 bases at J, with 16 bases in the middle. CDR3 nucleotides: TGTGCCAGCAGCCAAGACCTCACCTCCGCGGGCGGCTACACCTTC. This gives the protein CASSQDLTSAGGYTF.

There are many counts of this clonotype. The chain combines TRBV5-1 with TRBJ1-4; D call uncertain. Deletions cut 3 bases from V and 0 bases from J, with 9 bases between. Germline V gene lookup returns CDR1 SGHRS and CDR2 YFSETQ. The CDR3 contains 15 residues. CDR3 nucleotides: TGCGCCAGCAGCTGGAAGGGTGCAACTAATGAAAAACTGTTTTTT. It specifies CASSWKGATNEKLFF.

This clonotype has at least ten counts. V and J are TRBV29-1 and TRBJ2-3; TRBD2 matches 10 bases. There are 16 residues in the CDR3. Germline CDR1 SQVTM, CDR2 ANQGSEA. V lost 6 bases, J lost 2 bases, and 11 bases stayed unmatched. As DNA, the CDR3 is TGCAGCGTCAGGAGGGCTAGCGGGAGCCCCACAGATACGCAGTATTTT. Its translation: CSVRRASGSPTDTQYF.

This clonotype was detected ten times or more. The chain carries TRBV7-2 and TRBJ2-7, with D perhaps TRBD2 (6 bases). Germline assignment: CDR1 SGHTA and CDR2 FQGNSA. The length of the CDR3 is 15 residues. V lost 5 bases, J lost 4 bases, and 18 bases lay in between. CDR3 nucleotides: TGTGCCAGCAGCCATGGGGGGACCTCTAGGTACGAGCAGTACTTC. As protein: CASSHGGTSRYEQYF.

In its sample, this clonotype was seen many times. V is TRBV5-1 and J is TRBJ1-3; unclear D gene. The V end was cut by 2 bases, the J end by 1 base, with 7 bases between. This CDR3 has 14 amino acids. Looked up from germline, CDR1 is SGHRS and CDR2 is YFSETQ. DNA for the CDR3: TGCGCCAGCAGCTTTTCAGGTTCTGGAAACACCATATATTTT. Amino acid sequence: CASSFSGSGNTIYF.

Worth noting for this clonotype: Just one base apart from a much larger clone, this may be a read error. V usage is TRBV7-2 and J usage is TRBJ1-1; 7 positions agree with TRBD1. CDR1 is SGHTA and CDR2 is FQGNSA in the germline V gene. The CDR3 covers 13 residues. The CDR3 region has the DNA TGTGTCAGCAGCTGGCGAGACAGGGCTGAAGCTTTCTTT. This encodes CVSSWRDRAEAFF.

This clonotype was recorded many times. The chain joins TRBV28 to TRBJ2-1; 9 bases are a match to TRBD2. V was pared by 5 bases and J by 0 bases, with 14 bases of the junction left unmatched. Looked up from germline, CDR1 is MDHEN and CDR2 is SYDVKM. The CDR3 is 19 residues long. In DNA form, the CDR3 reads TGTGCCAGCAGTCTCCGGTTTAGCGGGAGACCTAGCTCCTACAATGAGCAGTTCTTC. Translating it yields CASSLRFSGRPSSYNEQFF.

This clonotype was counted many times. The chain carries TRBV3-1 and TRBJ2-1, with D uncertain. V shed 2 bases and J shed 2 bases, with 10 bases lying between them. This CDR3 has 15 residues. The germline gives CDR1 LGHDT, CDR2 YNNKEL (reference sequence). The CDR3 nucleotides read TGTGCCAGCAGCCAAAATGTGGGGACCTACAATGAGCAGTTCTTC. The encoded protein is CASSQNVGTYNEQFF.

At least ten counts were recorded for this clonotype. The J gene is TRBJ2-3, the V gene TRBV5-6; D remains ambiguous. Germline V lookup: CDR1 SGHDT, CDR2 YYEEEE. The CDR3 runs to 13 residues. V lost 0 bases, J lost 6 bases, and 8 bases lay in between. The CDR3 nucleotides read TGTGCCAGCAGCTTGGGCGTAGGCGATACGCAGTATTTT. Translating it yields CASSLGVGDTQYF.

This clonotype is labeled as medium-sized. The rearrangement links TRBV7-2 to TRBJ2-6, with 7 positions matching TRBD1. The CDR3 is 13 residues long. Germline loops: CDR1 SGHTA, CDR2 FQGNSA. V lost 3 bases and J lost 12; bases outside the gene matches: 5. CDR3 region: CASSLKQGSVLTF. The DNA of the CDR3 is TGTGCCAGCAGCTTGAAACAGGGGAGCGTCCTGACTTTC.

In its sample, this clonotype ranks as medium-sized. This chain uses TRBV6-6 with TRBJ2-7, with 15 bases identical to TRBD2. V was pared by 8 bases and J by 2 bases, with 13 bases of the junction left unmatched. This CDR3 is 18 amino acids long. Germline-derived CDR1 and CDR2 are MNHNY and SVGAGI (reference sequence). The CDR3 DNA reads as TGTGCCAGCGGGATCGGGACTAGCGGGAGGAATGTGGCCTACGAGCAGTACTTC. Amino acid sequence: CASGIGTSGRNVAYEQYF.

This clonotype was observed once. This sequence joins TRBV28 and TRBJ2-1; the match to TRBD2 covers 11 bases. Germline assignment: CDR1 MDHEN and CDR2 SYDVKM. V trimming: 5 bases; J trimming: 2 bases; junction bases outside the gene matches: 5. The CDR3 spans 16 residues. The chain's CDR3 is CASSRLAGNTYNEQFF. Here the CDR3 DNA reads TGTGCCAGCAGTCGACTAGCGGGGAATACCTACAATGAGCAGTTCTTC.

This clonotype is medium-sized within its sample. The chain couples TRBV20-1 to TRBJ1-5, with 7 positions matching TRBD1. CDR3 length: 12 residues. Germline CDR1 is DFQATT and CDR2 is SNEGSKA (reference sequence). Unmatched junction bases numbered 4, after V lost 4 bases and J lost 7 bases. CDR3: CSAKTGQQPQHF. The CDR3 DNA is TGCAGTGCTAAGACAGGGCAGCAGCCCCAGCATTTT.

This clonotype came up many times. The rearrangement joins TRBV7-2 to TRBJ1-2, with 7 nucleotides matching TRBD1. Trimming took 4 bases from V and 7 from J; bases not matched to a gene: 12. The CDR3 is 15 residues long. Germline V gives CDR1 SGHTA, CDR2 FQGNSA. The CDR3 DNA follows: TGTGCCAGCAGCTACGAACGAGCAGGGGGGGTTGGCTACACCTTC. Protein product: CASSYERAGGVGYTF.

This clonotype was recorded at least ten times. The chain combines TRBV5-1 with TRBJ2-6, with a possible D match to TRBD1 (6 bases). Germline V gene lookup returns CDR1 SGHRS and CDR2 YFSETQ. This CDR3 spans 14 amino acids. V lost 5 bases and J lost 0, with 6 bases in between. Written as DNA, the CDR3 is TGCGCCAGCAGACAGGGCTCTGGGGCCAACGTCCTGACTTTC. It specifies CASRQGSGANVLTF.

In this sample, this clonotype turned up many times. CDR3 nucleotides: TGCAGTGCTCTAAAGGGGAGTTACCAAGAGACCCAGTACTTC. It is translated as CSALKGSYQETQYF. The rearrangement links TRBV20-1 to TRBJ2-5; D possibly uses TRBD1 or TRBD2 (5 bases each). Trimming pared 5 bases from V and 0 bases from J, leaving 13 bases between. CDR3 size: 14 residues. Germline V gene data show CDR1 as DFQATT and CDR2 as SNEGSKA (reference sequence).

This clonotype was detected many times. This chain joins TRBV27 and TRBJ1-5; tentatively, D is TRBD1 (6 bases). Trimming took 1 base from V and 7 from J, leaving 23 bases between them. Germline values: CDR1 MNHEY, CDR2 SMNVEV (reference sequence). The CDR3 is 18 residues long. CDR3 region: CASSLLGATGREQQPQHF. CDR3 sequence (DNA): TGTGCCAGCAGTTTATTGGGGGCGACGGGTCGAGAACAACAGCCCCAGCATTTT.

This clonotype was observed at least ten times. The rearrangement links TRBV18 to TRBJ1-1, with 8 nucleotides matching TRBD1. Germline loops: CDR1 KGHSH, CDR2 LQKENI. The junction had 5 bases not matched to a gene; V was cut back by 4 bases and J by 1 base. The CDR3 is made up of 15 amino acids. DNA of the CDR3: TGTGCCAGCTCACACGGGACAGGAGGGAACACTGAAGCTTTCTTT. Translating gives CASSHGTGGNTEAFF.

This clonotype was observed many times. This chain uses TRBV12-3 or TRBV12-4 with TRBJ2-7; the match to TRBD1 covers 9 bases. This CDR3 is built from 15 residues. After removal of 3 bases from V and 0 bases from J, the junction contained 3 bases not matched to a gene. CDR3 DNA sequence: TGTGCCAGCAGTTTTGGACAGGGGACCTCCTACGAGCAGTACTTC. Protein sequence: CASSFGQGTSYEQYF.

In its sample, this clonotype was seen many times. The rearrangement joins TRBV9 to TRBJ2-7; D gene uncertain. The CDR3 has 13 amino acids. V was shortened by 3 bases and J by 7 bases, with 14 bases between the two germline ends. The germline V gene has CDR1 SGDLS and CDR2 YYNGEE. CDR3 in amino acids: CASSASLTREQYF. The CDR3 bases are TGTGCCAGCAGCGCCAGCCTGACGCGGGAGCAGTACTTC. Looking up the rest from reference TRBV9 and TRBJ2-7 gives the full variable domain: DSGVTQTPKHLITATGQRVTLRCSPRSGDLSVYWYQQSLDQGLQFLIQYYNGEERAKGNILERFSAQQFPDLHSELNLSSLELGDSALYFCASSASLTREQYFGPGTRLTVT.

This clonotype was counted ten times or more. V gene TRBV5-1 combines with J gene TRBJ2-3; D is possibly TRBD2 (6 bases). From germline, CDR1 is SGHRS and CDR2 YFSETQ. The CDR3 covers 15 residues. The V end lost 2 bases, the J end lost 1 base, and 11 bases lay between the germline ends. The DNA for the CDR3 is TGCGCCAGCAGCTTATGGACGGGGGGCACAGATACGCAGTATTTT. It specifies CASSLWTGGTDTQYF.